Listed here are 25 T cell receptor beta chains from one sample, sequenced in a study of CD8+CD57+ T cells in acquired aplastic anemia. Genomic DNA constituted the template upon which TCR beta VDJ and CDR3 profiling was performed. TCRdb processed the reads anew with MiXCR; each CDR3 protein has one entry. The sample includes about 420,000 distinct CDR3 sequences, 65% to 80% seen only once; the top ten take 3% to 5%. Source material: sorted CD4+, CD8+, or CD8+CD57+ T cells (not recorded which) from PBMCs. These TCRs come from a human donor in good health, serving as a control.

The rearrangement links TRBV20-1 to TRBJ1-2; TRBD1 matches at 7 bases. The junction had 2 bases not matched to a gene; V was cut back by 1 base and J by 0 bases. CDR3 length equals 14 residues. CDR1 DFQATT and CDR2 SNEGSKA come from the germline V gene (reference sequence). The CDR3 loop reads CSARAGTANYGYTF. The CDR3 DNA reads TGCAGTGCTAGAGCTGGGACAGCTAACTATGGCTACACCTTC.

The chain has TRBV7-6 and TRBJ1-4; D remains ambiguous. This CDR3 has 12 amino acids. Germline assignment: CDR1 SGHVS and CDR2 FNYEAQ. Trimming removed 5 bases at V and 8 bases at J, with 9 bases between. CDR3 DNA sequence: TGTGCCAGCAGCCAAGAATACGAAAAACTGTTTTTT. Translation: CASSQEYEKLFF.

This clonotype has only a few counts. The CDR3 DNA is TGTGCCACCAGCAGAGACGACGACAGGGATCCCGGGGAGCTGTTTTTT. Translation gives CATSRDDDRDPGELFF. This chain connects TRBV15 to TRBJ2-2, with 7 positions matching TRBD1. The germline V gene encodes CDR1 LNHNV and CDR2 YYDKDF (reference sequence). The V segment lost 0 bases and the J segment 6 bases; nucleotides outside the gene matches: 7. The CDR3 covers 16 residues.

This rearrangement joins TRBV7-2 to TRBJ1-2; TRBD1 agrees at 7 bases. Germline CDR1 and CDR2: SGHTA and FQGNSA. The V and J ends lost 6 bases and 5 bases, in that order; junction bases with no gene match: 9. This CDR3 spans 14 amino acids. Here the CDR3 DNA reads TGTGCCAGCAGACCTAGGGACAGACTGTATGGCTACACCTTC. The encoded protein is CASRPRDRLYGYTF.

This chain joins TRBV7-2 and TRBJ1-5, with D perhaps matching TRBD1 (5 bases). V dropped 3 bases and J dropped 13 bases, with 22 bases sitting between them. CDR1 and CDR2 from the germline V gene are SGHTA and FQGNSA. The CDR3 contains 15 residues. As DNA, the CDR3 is TGTGCCAGCAGCTTCTGGACACAGCGGACCTACGAGCAGCATTTT. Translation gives CASSFWTQRTYEQHF.

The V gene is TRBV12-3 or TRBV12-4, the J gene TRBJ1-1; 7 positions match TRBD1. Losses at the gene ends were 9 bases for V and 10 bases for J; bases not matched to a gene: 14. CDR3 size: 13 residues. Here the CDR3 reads CASGTAYYKGAFF. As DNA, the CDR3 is TGTGCCAGTGGGACAGCTTACTACAAAGGAGCTTTCTTT.

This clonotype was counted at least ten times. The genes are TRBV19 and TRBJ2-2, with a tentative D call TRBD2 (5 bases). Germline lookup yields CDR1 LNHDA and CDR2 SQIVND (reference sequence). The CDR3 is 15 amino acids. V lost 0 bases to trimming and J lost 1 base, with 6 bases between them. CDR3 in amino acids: CASSIDGVNTGELFF. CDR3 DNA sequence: TGTGCCAGTAGTATAGACGGGGTGAACACCGGGGAGCTGTTTTTT.

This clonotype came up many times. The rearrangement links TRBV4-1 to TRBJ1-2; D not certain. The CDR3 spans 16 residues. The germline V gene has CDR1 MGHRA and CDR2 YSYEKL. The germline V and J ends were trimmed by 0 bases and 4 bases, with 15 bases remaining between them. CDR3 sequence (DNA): TGCGCCAGCAGCCAAGATCCCGCCGCCGTAACCTATGGCTACACCTTC. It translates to CASSQDPAAVTYGYTF.

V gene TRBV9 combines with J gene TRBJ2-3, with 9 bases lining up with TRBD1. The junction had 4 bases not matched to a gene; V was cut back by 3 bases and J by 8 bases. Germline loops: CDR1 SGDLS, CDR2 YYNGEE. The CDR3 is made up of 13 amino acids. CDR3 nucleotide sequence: TGTGCCAGCAGCGCAAGACAGGGGGTTACGCAGTATTTT. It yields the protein CASSARQGVTQYF.

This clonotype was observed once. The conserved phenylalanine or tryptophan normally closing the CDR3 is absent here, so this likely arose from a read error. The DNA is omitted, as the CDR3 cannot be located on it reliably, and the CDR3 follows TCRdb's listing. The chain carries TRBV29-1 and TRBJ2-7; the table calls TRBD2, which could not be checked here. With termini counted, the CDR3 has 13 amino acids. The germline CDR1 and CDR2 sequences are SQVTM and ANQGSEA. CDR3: CSVVMDYYNKNIS.

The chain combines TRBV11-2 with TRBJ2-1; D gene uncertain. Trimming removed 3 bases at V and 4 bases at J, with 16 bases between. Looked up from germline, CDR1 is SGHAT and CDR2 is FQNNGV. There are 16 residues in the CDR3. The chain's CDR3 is CASSLSVYMPYNEQFF. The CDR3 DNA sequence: TGTGCCAGCAGCTTGTCGGTTTACATGCCATACAATGAGCAGTTCTTC. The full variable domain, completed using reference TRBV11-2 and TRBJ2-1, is EAGVAQSPRYKIIEKRQSVAFWCNPISGHATLYWYQQILGQGPKLLIQFQNNGVVDDSQLPKDRFSAERLKGVDSTLKIQPAKLEDSAVYLCASSLSVYMPYNEQFFGPGTRLTVL.

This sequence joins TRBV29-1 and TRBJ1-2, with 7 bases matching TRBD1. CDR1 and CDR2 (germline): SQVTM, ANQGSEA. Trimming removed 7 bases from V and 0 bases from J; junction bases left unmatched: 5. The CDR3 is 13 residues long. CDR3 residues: CSAGDRANYGYTF. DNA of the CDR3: TGCAGCGCTGGGGACAGAGCTAACTATGGCTACACCTTC.

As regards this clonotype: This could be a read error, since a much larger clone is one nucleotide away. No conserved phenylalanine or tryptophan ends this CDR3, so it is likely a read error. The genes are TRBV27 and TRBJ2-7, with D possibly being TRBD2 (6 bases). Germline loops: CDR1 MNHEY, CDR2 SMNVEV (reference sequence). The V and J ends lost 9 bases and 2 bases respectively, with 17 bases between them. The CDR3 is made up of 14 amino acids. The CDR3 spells CASSRGGLPYEQYS. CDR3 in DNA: TGTGCCAGTAGCCGTGGAGGGCTCCCCTACGAGCAGTACTCC.

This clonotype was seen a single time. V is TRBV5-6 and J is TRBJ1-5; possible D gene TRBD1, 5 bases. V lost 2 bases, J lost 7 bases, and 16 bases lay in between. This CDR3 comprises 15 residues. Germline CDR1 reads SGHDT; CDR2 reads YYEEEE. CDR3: CASSLGQGLEQPQHF. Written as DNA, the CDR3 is TGTGCCAGCAGCTTAGGGCAGGGATTAGAACAGCCCCAGCATTTT.

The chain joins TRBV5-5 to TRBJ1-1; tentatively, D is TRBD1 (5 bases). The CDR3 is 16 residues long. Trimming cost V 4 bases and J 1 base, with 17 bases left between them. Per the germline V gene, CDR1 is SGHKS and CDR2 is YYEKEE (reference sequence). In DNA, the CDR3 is TGTGCCAGCAGCCCGGGACTTACCGGAACGAACACTGAAGCTTTCTTT. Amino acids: CASSPGLTGTNTEAFF.

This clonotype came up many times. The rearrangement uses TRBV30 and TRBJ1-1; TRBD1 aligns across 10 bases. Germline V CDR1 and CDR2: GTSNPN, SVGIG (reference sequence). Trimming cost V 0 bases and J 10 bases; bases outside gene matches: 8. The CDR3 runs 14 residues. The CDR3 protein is CAWSVQGTGERAFF. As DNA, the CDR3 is TGTGCCTGGAGTGTACAGGGGACAGGGGAGAGAGCTTTCTTT.

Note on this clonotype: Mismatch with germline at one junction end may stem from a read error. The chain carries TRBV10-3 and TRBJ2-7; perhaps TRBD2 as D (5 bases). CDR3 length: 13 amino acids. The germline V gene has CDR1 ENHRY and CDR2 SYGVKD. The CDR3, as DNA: TGCGCCATCAGCGGAGGCAGCCCTGACGAGCAGTACTTC. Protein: CAISGGSPDEQYF.

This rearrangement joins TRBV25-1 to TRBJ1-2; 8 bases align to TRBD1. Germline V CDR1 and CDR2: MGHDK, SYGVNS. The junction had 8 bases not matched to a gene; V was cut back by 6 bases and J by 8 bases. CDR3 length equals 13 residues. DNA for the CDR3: TGTGCCAGCAGCCTTTACGGACAGGGAGGCTACACCTTC. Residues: CASSLYGQGGYTF.

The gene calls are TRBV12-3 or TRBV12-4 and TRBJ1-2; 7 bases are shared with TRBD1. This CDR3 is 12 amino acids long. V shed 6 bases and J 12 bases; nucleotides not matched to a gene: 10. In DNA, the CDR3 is TGTGCCAGCAGCCAAGGACAGGCGACACACACCTTC. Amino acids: CASSQGQATHTF.

CDR3 sequence: CASMGTGLDTDTQYF. The CDR3 DNA follows: TGTGCCAGCATGGGGACAGGGCTGGACACAGATACGCAGTATTTT. V usage is TRBV2 and J usage is TRBJ2-3; 9 bases line up with TRBD1. The CDR3 sequence is 15 residues long. Germline V CDR1 and CDR2: SNHLY, FYNNEI. V gave up 7 bases and J gave up 2 bases; unmatched junction bases: 7.

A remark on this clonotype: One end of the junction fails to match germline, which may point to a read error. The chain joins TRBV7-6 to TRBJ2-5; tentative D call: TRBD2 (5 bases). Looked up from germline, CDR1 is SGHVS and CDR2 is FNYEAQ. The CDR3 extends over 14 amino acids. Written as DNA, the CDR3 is TGTGCCAGCAGCGTACCGGGGTGGCAAGAGAACCACCAGTTC. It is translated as CASSVPGWQENHQF. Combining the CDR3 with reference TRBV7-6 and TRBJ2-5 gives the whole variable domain GAGVSQSPRYKVTKRGQDVALRCDPISGHVSLYWYRQALGQGPEFLTYFNYEAQQDKSGLPNDRFSAERPEGSISTLTIQRTEQRDSAMYRCASSVPGWQENHQFGPGTRLLVL.

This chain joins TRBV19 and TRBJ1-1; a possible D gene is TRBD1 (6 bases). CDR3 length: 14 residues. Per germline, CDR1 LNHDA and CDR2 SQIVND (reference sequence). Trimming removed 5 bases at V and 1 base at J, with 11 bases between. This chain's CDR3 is CASSERTENTEAFF. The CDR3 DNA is TGTGCCAGTAGTGAAAGGACAGAGAACACTGAAGCTTTCTTT.

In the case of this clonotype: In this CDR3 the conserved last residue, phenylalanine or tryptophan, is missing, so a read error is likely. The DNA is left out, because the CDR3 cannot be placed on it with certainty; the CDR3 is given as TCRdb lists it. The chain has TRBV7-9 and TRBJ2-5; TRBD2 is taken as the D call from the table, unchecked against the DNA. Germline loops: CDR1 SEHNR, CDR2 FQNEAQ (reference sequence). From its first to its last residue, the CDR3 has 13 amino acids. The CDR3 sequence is CASESRTLALGEQ.

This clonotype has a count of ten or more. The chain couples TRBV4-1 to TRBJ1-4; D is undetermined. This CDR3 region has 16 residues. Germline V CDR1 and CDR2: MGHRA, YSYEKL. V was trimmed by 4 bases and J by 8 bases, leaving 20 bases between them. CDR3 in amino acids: CASSPDPSRTSEKLFF. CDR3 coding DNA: TGCGCCAGCAGCCCTGACCCAAGCAGGACCTCAGAAAAACTGTTTTTT.

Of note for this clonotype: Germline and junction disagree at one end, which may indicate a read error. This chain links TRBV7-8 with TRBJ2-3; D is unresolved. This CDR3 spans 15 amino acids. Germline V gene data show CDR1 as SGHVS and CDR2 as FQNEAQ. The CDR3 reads CASSDDHQSADSRYF. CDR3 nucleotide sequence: TGCGCCAGCAGCGACGATCACCAGAGCGCAGATAGCAGGTATTTT.